This T cell receptor beta chain comes out of a study of blood T cell repertoires in COVID-19. CDR3 size: 16 residues. The germline gives CDR1 SGHTA, CDR2 FQGNSA. Trimming pared 4 bases from V and 5 bases from J, leaving 21 bases between. The table came from immunoSEQ multiplex PCR; TCRdb's copy has only in-frame clones and leaves some out. Of 140,000 to 150,000 clones listed, over 80% are singletons. Input material: peripheral blood. The gene calls are TRBV7-2 and TRBJ2-7; TRBD1 is a possible D gene (7 bases). This clonotype originated in a man in his fifties or sixties who had recovered from COVID-19. CDR3: CASSSQGGHPDHEQYF. The CDR3 DNA is TGTGCCAGCAGCTCCCAGGGGGGACACCCGGACCACGAGCAGTACTTC.